One and the same sample provided the 23 T cell receptor beta chains below, sequenced in a study of beta chain features in type 1 diabetes. The isolated RNA, all of it, was reverse transcribed, so expressed TCRB transcripts were what got sequenced. Sequencing was performed with immunoSEQ multiplex PCR; in TCRdb, only in-frame clones are kept and a portion is missing. The sample contains around 240,000 clones, over 9.5% of which appear only once. Source material: naive CD4+ T cells from blood. Every receptor here comes from a woman in her late teens or twenties in good health.

V gene TRBV4-2 combines with J gene TRBJ2-7; TRBD1 agrees at 11 bases. The V segment lost 1 base and the J segment 0 bases; nucleotides outside the gene matches: 11. Germline V gene data show CDR1 as LGHNA and CDR2 as YNFKEQ. The CDR3 loop spans 19 amino acids. The CDR3, as DNA: TGTGCCAGCAGCCAAGCTTCGTTCCCTGGACAGGGGGCCTCCTACGAGCAGTACTTC. The encoded protein is CASSQASFPGQGASYEQYF.

This clone was observed a handful of times. This sequence joins TRBV5-1 and TRBJ2-6; tentative D call: TRBD2 (5 bases). The V and J ends lost 4 bases and 1 base respectively, with 21 bases between them. CDR3 length: 19 residues. Germline CDR1 reads SGHRS; CDR2 reads YFSETQ. CDR3 sequence (DNA): TGCGCCAGCAGCCCACGTCTTAGGACGGACTTGTCTGGGGCCAACGTCCTGACTTTC. It specifies CASSPRLRTDLSGANVLTF. Full variable domain (outside the CDR3, taken from reference TRBV5-1 and TRBJ2-6): KAGVTQTPRYLIKTRGQQVTLSCSPISGHRSVSWYQQTPGQGLQFLFEYFSETQRNKGNFPGRFSGRQFSNSRSEMNVSTLELGDSALYLCASSPRLRTDLSGANVLTFGAGSRLTVL.

V is TRBV30 and J is TRBJ1-6; 12 positions agree with TRBD1. V lost 2 bases to trimming and J lost 0 bases; unmatched junction nucleotides: 11. Per the germline V gene, CDR1 is GTSNPN and CDR2 is SVGIG (reference sequence). There are 20 residues in the CDR3. CDR3 region: CAWSNPRDRGRYSYNSPLHF. CDR3 in DNA: TGTGCCTGGAGTAACCCCCGGGACAGGGGGCGATACTCCTATAATTCACCCCTCCACTTT.

The chain carries TRBV7-9 and TRBJ2-7; D may be TRBD1 (6 bases). The CDR3 sequence is 13 residues long. Trimming took off 6 bases at V and 5 bases at J, with 14 bases between the two ends. Germline CDR1 SEHNR, CDR2 FQNEAQ (reference sequence). The CDR3 region is CASRGAVSNEQYF. The CDR3 bases are TGTGCCAGCAGGGGGGCAGTTAGCAACGAGCAGTACTTC.

This clone has ten or more counts. The CDR3 is CASCRRGHNEQFF. Here the CDR3 DNA reads TGTGCCAGCTGCCGCAGGGGGCACAATGAGCAGTTCTTC. V is TRBV16 and J is TRBJ2-1, with 8 bases that match TRBD1. The V segment lost 8 bases and the J segment 5 bases; nucleotides outside the gene matches: 5. Per the germline V gene, CDR1 is KGHSY and CDR2 is FQNENV. The CDR3 spans 13 residues.

This clone has at least ten counts. The chain couples TRBV15 to TRBJ1-2; D possibly corresponds to TRBD1 (5 bases). Trimming removed 4 bases from V and 5 bases from J, with 11 bases in between. Germline CDR1 is LNHNV and CDR2 is YYDKDF (reference sequence). The CDR3 totals 13 residues. CDR3 sequence: CATSKERQYGYTF. The CDR3 nucleotides read TGTGCCACCAGCAAGGAACGACAGTATGGCTACACCTTC.

This clone was observed a few times. This chain joins TRBV5-1 and TRBJ2-7; 8 bases agree with TRBD2. V lost 0 bases to trimming and J lost 5 bases; unmatched junction nucleotides: 10. Germline V gene sequence: CDR1 SGHRS, CDR2 YFSETQ. CDR3 length equals 16 residues. Here the CDR3 reads CASSLGPGRGVDEQYF. In nucleotides, the CDR3 is TGCGCCAGCAGCTTGGGACCCGGGAGGGGCGTCGACGAGCAGTACTTC.

Written as DNA, the CDR3 is TGTGCCAGCAGCTTGACGACTAGCGGGGGGGGCACAGATACGCAGTATTTT. Amino acids: CASSLTTSGGGTDTQYF. This rearrangement joins TRBV5-8 to TRBJ2-3; 14 positions match TRBD2. The germline V gene encodes CDR1 SGHTS and CDR2 YDEGEE. Germline trimming cut 1 base from V and 1 base from J; bases unmatched to any gene: 2. The length of the CDR3 is 17 residues.

This clone was found many times. The CDR3 sequence is CAWSVAGALDTQYF. CDR3 in DNA: TGTGCCTGGAGTGTAGCGGGGGCGCTAGATACGCAGTATTTT. V usage is TRBV30 and J usage is TRBJ2-3; 8 bases match TRBD2. This CDR3 is built from 14 residues. After removal of 0 bases from V and 5 bases from J, the junction contained 4 bases not matched to a gene. Germline V lookup: CDR1 GTSNPN, CDR2 SVGIG (reference sequence).

The genes are TRBV28 and TRBJ1-2; 8 nucleotides align to TRBD1. Germline trimming cut 6 bases from V and 4 bases from J; bases unmatched to any gene: 10. Per the germline V gene, CDR1 is MDHEN and CDR2 is SYDVKM. The CDR3 runs to 15 residues. CDR3: CASSRPQGASYGYTF. Here the CDR3 DNA reads TGTGCCAGCAGCCGCCCGCAGGGGGCTAGCTATGGCTACACCTTC.

This clone was observed a few times. The chain joins TRBV6-1 to TRBJ1-5; D unclear. Trimming cost V 4 bases and J 4 bases, with 5 bases left between them. The germline V gene encodes CDR1 MNHNS and CDR2 SASEGT. This CDR3 contains 12 residues. CDR3 nucleotides: TGTGCCAGCAGTGGACATAATCAGCCCCAGCATTTT. Protein sequence: CASSGHNQPQHF.

This clone was seen many times. CDR3 in amino acids: CSASGLSSQFF. The CDR3, as DNA: TGCAGTGCTTCTGGACTCTCGTCGCAGTTCTTC. The gene calls are TRBV20-1 and TRBJ2-1; possible D gene TRBD2, 5 bases. The CDR3 is made up of 11 amino acids. Looked up from germline, CDR1 is DFQATT and CDR2 is SNEGSKA (reference sequence). Trimming pared 5 bases from V and 12 bases from J, leaving 14 bases between.

The chain recombines TRBV2 with TRBJ1-4, with 9 bases matching TRBD1. CDR1 SNHLY and CDR2 FYNNEI come from the germline V gene. The trim removed 7 bases at V and 7 bases at J, leaving 10 bases unmatched. The CDR3 covers 15 residues. In DNA, the CDR3 is TGTGCCAGCACCTTTACAGGGGGCTCTAGTGAAAAACTGTTTTTT. Encoded protein: CASTFTGGSSEKLFF.

This clone turned up a few times. The V gene is TRBV5-1, the J gene TRBJ1-1; D uncertain. The CDR3 has 13 amino acids. Between the trimmed V and J ends, which lost 4 bases and 4 bases, there was a span of 11 bases. CDR1 SGHRS and CDR2 YFSETQ come from the germline V gene. The CDR3 DNA is TGCGCCAGCAGCCACGGCGGGAGCACTGAAGCTTTCTTT. This encodes CASSHGGSTEAFF.

This rearrangement joins TRBV5-1 to TRBJ1-1, with D hard to call. The CDR3 is 13 residues long. V lost 0 bases and J lost 5, with 8 bases in between. Per germline, CDR1 SGHRS and CDR2 YFSETQ. CDR3 region: CASSLEGGTEAFF. The CDR3 DNA is TGCGCCAGCAGCTTGGAAGGAGGAACTGAAGCTTTCTTT.

This clone turned up a few times. The chain has TRBV30 and TRBJ1-5; perhaps TRBD1 as D (5 bases). Trimming shortened V by 1 base and J by 6 bases, and 7 bases separated the two germline ends. This CDR3 has 12 residues. In germline, CDR1 is GTSNPN, CDR2 SVGIG (reference sequence). The chain's CDR3 is CAWSGGGQPQHF. CDR3 in DNA: TGTGCCTGGAGTGGGGGGGGTCAGCCCCAGCATTTT. The full variable domain, with the rest looked up from reference TRBV30 and TRBJ1-5, is SQTIHQWPATLVQPVGSPLSLECTVEGTSNPNLYWYRQAAGRGLQLLFYSVGIGQISSEVPQNLSASRPQDRQFILSSKKLLLSDSGFYLCAWSGGGQPQHFGDGTRLSIL.

The V and J genes are TRBV4-1 and TRBJ2-5; the D gene is possibly TRBD1 (5 bases). V lost 2 bases to trimming and J lost 6 bases, with 16 bases between them. The CDR3 spans 15 residues. Germline CDR1 reads MGHRA; CDR2 reads YSYEKL. This chain's CDR3 is CASSQPGRAGKTQYF. The CDR3, as DNA: TGCGCCAGCAGCCAACCTGGCAGGGCTGGAAAGACCCAGTACTTC.

The J gene is TRBJ2-1, the V gene TRBV6-5; a weak D match, TRBD1 (5 bases). V lost 4 bases to trimming and J lost 1 base, with 14 bases between them. Germline CDR1 reads MNHEY; CDR2 reads SVGAGI. The CDR3 extends over 16 amino acids. CDR3 nucleotides: TGTGCCAGCAGTTGGCGACAGACTTATTCCTACAATGAGCAGTTCTTC. This translates into CASSWRQTYSYNEQFF.

The chain couples TRBV5-1 to TRBJ2-3, with D maybe TRBD1 (6 bases). The CDR3 loop spans 14 amino acids. CDR1 and CDR2 from the germline V gene are SGHRS and YFSETQ. The ends were cut back, 0 bases at V and 4 bases at J, with 9 bases in the middle. The CDR3 here is CASSLGQDADTQYF. The CDR3 DNA reads TGCGCCAGCAGCTTGGGACAGGATGCAGATACGCAGTATTTT.

The chain links TRBV9 to TRBJ2-7, with no clear D. V was shortened by 0 bases and J by 3 bases, with 13 bases between the two germline ends. The length of the CDR3 is 15 residues. Germline loops: CDR1 SGDLS, CDR2 YYNGEE. CDR3 bases: TGTGCCAGCAGCGTAGGCAGAGGTGCGGACTACGAGCAGTACTTC. This codes for CASSVGRGADYEQYF.

This clone appeared a few times. J is TRBJ2-2 and V is TRBV5-1; TRBD1 matches at 9 bases. The CDR3 has 17 residues. From germline, CDR1 is SGHRS and CDR2 YFSETQ. Germline trimming cut 3 bases from V and 3 bases from J; bases unmatched to any gene: 9. The chain's CDR3 is CASSSSRDRVDTGELFF. The CDR3 DNA is TGCGCCAGCAGCTCATCTCGGGACAGGGTCGACACCGGGGAGCTGTTTTTT.

This chain joins TRBV15 and TRBJ2-7; 7 positions match TRBD1. Germline CDR1 LNHNV, CDR2 YYDKDF (reference sequence). Trimming at V came to 1 base and at J to 2 bases, leaving 5 bases not matched to a gene. The CDR3 runs 15 residues. The CDR3 protein is CATSRAGQVPYEQYF. The DNA of the CDR3 is TGTGCCACCAGCAGAGCCGGACAGGTGCCCTACGAGCAGTACTTC.

With respect to this clone: In the same sample, other DNA sequences code for this CDR3. This chain connects TRBV5-1 to TRBJ2-1; maybe TRBD2 (6 bases). The V end lost 0 bases, the J end lost 0 bases, and 10 bases lay between the germline ends. The length of the CDR3 is 16 residues. CDR1 SGHRS and CDR2 YFSETQ come from the germline V gene. CDR3: CASSLGGTGSYNEQFF. The CDR3, as DNA: TGCGCCAGCAGCTTGGGGGGGACTGGCTCCTACAATGAGCAGTTCTTC.